One and the same sample provided the 27 T cell receptor beta chains below, sequenced in a study of shared clonotypes between healthy human individuals. Some clones are missing from TCRdb's copy, which holds only in-frame ones; the method was immunoSEQ multiplex PCR. The data hold roughly 100,000 clones, with 67% observed a single time. Material for sequencing was memory CD8+ T cells sorted from blood. Indicated subset: CD45RO+ cells pooled with CCR7-negative TemRA cells. The receptors here all came from a woman in her twenties or thirties in good health.

The chain carries TRBV4-2 and TRBJ2-7; D may be TRBD1 (6 bases). V was shortened by 5 bases and J by 3 bases, with 17 bases between the two germline ends. This CDR3 contains 15 residues. In germline, CDR1 is LGHNA, CDR2 YNFKEQ. The DNA for the CDR3 is TGTGCCAGCAGCATGTCCGCTGGGGGCGACTACGAGCAGTACTTC. Encoded protein: CASSMSAGGDYEQYF.

The chain is built from TRBV28 and TRBJ2-3, with TRBD2 identical over 8 bases. Trimming removed 4 bases from V and 3 bases from J; junction bases left unmatched: 9. The CDR3 length is 16 residues. Germline-derived CDR1 and CDR2 are MDHEN and SYDVKM. CDR3 coding DNA: TGTGCCAGCAGTTGCACTAGCGGCTCTTGGACAGATACGCAGTATTTT. Its translation: CASSCTSGSWTDTQYF.

The genes are TRBV19 and TRBJ2-7; 7 bases are a match to TRBD2. V gave up 1 base and J gave up 0 bases; unmatched junction bases: 6. The CDR3 contains 16 residues. CDR1 is LNHDA, CDR2 SQIVND, per germline (reference sequence). This chain's CDR3 is CASSIVGGSSSYEQYF. The CDR3 nucleotides are TGTGCCAGTAGTATAGTGGGAGGGAGTAGCTCCTACGAGCAGTACTTC.

This sequence joins TRBV9 and TRBJ1-3; D is perhaps TRBD1 (5 bases). Per germline, CDR1 SGDLS and CDR2 YYNGEE. V was trimmed by 3 bases and J by 4 bases, leaving 14 bases between them. This CDR3 has 15 amino acids. In nucleotides, the CDR3 is TGTGCCAGCAGCGGATCAGGGTTTTCAGGAAACACCATATATTTT. It yields the protein CASSGSGFSGNTIYF.

The V gene is TRBV6-6, the J gene TRBJ2-1, with D uncertain. Trimming pared 0 bases from V and 8 bases from J, leaving 8 bases between. The germline gives CDR1 MNHNY, CDR2 SVGAGI (reference sequence). This CDR3 is built from 13 residues. This CDR3 reads CASSYSLGDEQFF. The CDR3 DNA reads as TGTGCCAGCAGTTACTCGCTGGGTGATGAGCAGTTCTTC.

This sequence joins TRBV28 and TRBJ2-2, with D unresolved. The germline gives CDR1 MDHEN, CDR2 SYDVKM. Trimming shortened V by 5 bases and J by 2 bases, and 9 bases separated the two germline ends. The CDR3 is 14 residues long. The CDR3 DNA sequence: TGTGCCAGCAGTCCACATATCAACACCGGGGAGCTGTTTTTT. Translated: CASSPHINTGELFF.

The chain links TRBV19 to TRBJ1-1; TRBD1 might be the D (5 bases). The germline V and J ends were trimmed by 3 bases and 0 bases, with 17 bases remaining between them. The CDR3 is made up of 17 amino acids. CDR1 is LNHDA, CDR2 SQIVND, per germline (reference sequence). CDR3 nucleotides: TGTGCCAGTAGTATCTGGGACTATTGGGGGATGAACACTGAAGCTTTCTTT. It translates to CASSIWDYWGMNTEAFF.

The count of this clone is one. The chain has TRBV7-6 and TRBJ1-1, with 8 bases lining up with TRBD1. CDR1 is SGHVS and CDR2 is FNYEAQ in the germline V gene. With V trimmed by 5 bases and J by 8 bases, 10 bases remained unmatched. This CDR3 is 14 amino acids long. The CDR3 loop is CASSLRQGKGEAFF. The CDR3 nucleotides are TGTGCCAGCAGCCTACGACAGGGGAAGGGGGAAGCTTTCTTT.

J is TRBJ2-7 and V is TRBV18, with TRBD1 as a possible D gene (5 bases). CDR1 is KGHSH, CDR2 LQKENI, per germline. CDR3 size: 12 residues. The germline V and J ends were trimmed by 2 bases and 3 bases, with 5 bases remaining between them. The CDR3 spells CASSPTGYEQYF. In DNA, the CDR3 is TGTGCCAGCTCACCAACAGGCTACGAGCAGTACTTC.

The chain joins TRBV7-9 to TRBJ1-1; D perhaps matches TRBD1 (5 bases). This CDR3 region has 15 residues. Deletions cut 2 bases from V and 8 bases from J, with 18 bases between. The germline gives CDR1 SEHNR, CDR2 FQNEAQ (reference sequence). The CDR3 here is CASSLSSGGFKEAFF. CDR3 in DNA: TGTGCCAGCAGCTTATCCTCGGGGGGGTTTAAAGAAGCTTTCTTT.

V gene TRBV29-1 combines with J gene TRBJ2-1, with D possibly being TRBD2 (7 bases). This CDR3 spans 15 amino acids. Trimming left V 7 bases short and J 2 bases short, with 18 bases between. Germline assignment: CDR1 SQVTM and CDR2 ANQGSEA. The CDR3 bases are TGCAGCGCCGAAGGGGGGGACACCACCTACAATGAGCAGTTCTTC. This translates into CSAEGGDTTYNEQFF.

The rearrangement uses TRBV29-1 and TRBJ2-7; a possible D gene is TRBD2 (5 bases). This CDR3 contains 14 residues. Germline CDR1 SQVTM, CDR2 ANQGSEA. V gave up 6 bases and J gave up 3 bases, with 18 bases separating them. This CDR3 reads CSVSDGKLSYEQYF. The DNA of the CDR3 is TGCAGCGTCTCGGACGGGAAACTTAGCTACGAGCAGTACTTC.

This clone was counted a few times. The chain couples TRBV10-3 to TRBJ1-1; D perhaps matches TRBD1 (5 bases). Trimming stripped 4 bases from V and 4 bases from J, with 13 bases between. This CDR3 is 14 amino acids long. The germline V gene encodes CDR1 ENHRY and CDR2 SYGVKD. The CDR3 DNA reads as TGTGCCATCAGTGTATCAGGGTTGGGCACTGAAGCTTTCTTT. Its protein product is CAISVSGLGTEAFF.

This clone was counted a few times. V usage is TRBV5-8 and J usage is TRBJ2-3; D may be TRBD2 (5 bases). The CDR3 totals 12 residues. Germline V lookup: CDR1 SGHTS, CDR2 YDEGEE. V was cut by 9 bases and J by 6 bases, with 14 bases left in between. CDR3 residues: CATQTRGDTQYF. CDR3 nucleotides: TGTGCCACCCAAACGCGAGGGGATACGCAGTATTTT.

This chain links TRBV27 with TRBJ1-1; D may be TRBD1 (5 bases). V lost 3 bases and J lost 3, with 20 bases in between. CDR3 size: 17 residues. CDR1 is MNHEY and CDR2 is SMNVEV in the germline V gene (reference sequence). The CDR3 DNA reads as TGTGCCAGCAGTTTCGTACAGGTGGCCCATTCTTACACTGAAGCTTTCTTT. This gives the protein CASSFVQVAHSYTEAFF.

The chain uses TRBV18 and TRBJ1-3; D is unclear. V was pared by 4 bases and J by 0 bases, with 10 bases between. Germline lookup yields CDR1 KGHSH and CDR2 LQKENI. The CDR3 is 15 amino acids. This CDR3 reads CASSRFRASGNTIYF. The CDR3 nucleotides read TGTGCCAGCTCACGATTCAGAGCCTCTGGAAACACCATATATTTT.

This clone was detected ten times or more. The rearrangement joins TRBV4-2 to TRBJ2-7; 7 bases are a match to TRBD1. This CDR3 has 15 residues. Germline-derived CDR1 and CDR2 are LGHNA and YNFKEQ. Germline trimming cut 2 bases from V and 0 bases from J; bases unmatched to any gene: 4. CDR3 coding DNA: TGTGCCAGCAGCCAACTCCGGGACAGCTCCTACGAGCAGTACTTC. Amino acids: CASSQLRDSSYEQYF.

The J gene is TRBJ1-4, the V gene TRBV27, with D uncertain. CDR3 length: 14 amino acids. The V end lost 2 bases, the J end lost 6 bases, and 10 bases lay between the germline ends. Germline V gives CDR1 MNHEY, CDR2 SMNVEV (reference sequence). CDR3 nucleotide sequence: TGTGCCAGCAGTTTAGCCCGTATGGATGAAAAACTGTTTTTT. It translates to CASSLARMDEKLFF.

This clone was detected a few times. This sequence joins TRBV27 and TRBJ2-2, with D maybe TRBD1 (6 bases). Germline values: CDR1 MNHEY, CDR2 SMNVEV (reference sequence). The germline V and J ends were trimmed by 5 bases and 6 bases, with 19 bases remaining between them. This CDR3 has 16 amino acids. CDR3 region: CASSPFTTGSAGELFF. The DNA of the CDR3 is TGTGCCAGCAGTCCTTTTACGACAGGTTCGGCCGGGGAGCTGTTTTTT.

The V gene is TRBV28, the J gene TRBJ2-1; 7 nucleotides align to TRBD2. V was pared by 4 bases and J by 7 bases, with 10 bases of the junction left unmatched. From germline, CDR1 is MDHEN and CDR2 SYDVKM. The CDR3 runs 15 residues. The CDR3 nucleotides read TGTGCCAGCAGTTCCCCGGGGGGTAGCGGGAATGAGCAGTTCTTC. It translates to CASSSPGGSGNEQFF.

The chain couples TRBV2 to TRBJ1-5; D is ambiguous. The CDR3 extends over 14 amino acids. The V and J ends lost 7 bases and 0 bases respectively, with 10 bases between them. Germline V gene lookup returns CDR1 SNHLY and CDR2 FYNNEI. This CDR3 is CASKAVYSNQPQHF. In nucleotides, the CDR3 is TGTGCCAGCAAGGCGGTCTATAGCAATCAGCCCCAGCATTTT.

The chain uses TRBV28 and TRBJ2-3; D might be TRBD1 or TRBD2, each matching 5 bases. Germline assignment: CDR1 MDHEN and CDR2 SYDVKM. The CDR3 extends over 16 amino acids. With 5 bases removed from V and 8 bases from J, the gap between germline ends came to 23 bases. The CDR3 here is CASSRLGTRSLGTQYF. The CDR3 nucleotides read TGTGCCAGCAGTCGCTTGGGGACGAGGAGTCTTGGTACGCAGTATTTT.

This clone was detected only a few times. The chain employs TRBV28 and TRBJ2-2; a possible D gene is TRBD1 (6 bases). Trimming took 6 bases from V and 4 from J, leaving 9 bases between them. Germline CDR1 and CDR2: MDHEN and SYDVKM. This CDR3 contains 13 residues. This chain's CDR3 is CASRQGFTGELFF. CDR3 in DNA: TGTGCCAGCAGACAGGGTTTCACCGGGGAGCTGTTTTTT. The full variable domain, in which reference TRBV28 and TRBJ2-2 provide the parts outside the CDR3, is DVKVTQSSRYLVKRTGEKVFLECVQDMDHENMFWYRQDPGLGLRLIYFSYDVKMKEKGDIPEGYSVSREKKERFSLILESASTNQTSMYLCASRQGFTGELFFGEGSRLTVL.

This clone was counted a few times. The chain uses TRBV10-3 and TRBJ2-3, with D hard to call. V lost 7 bases and J 2 bases, leaving 10 bases between the germline ends. Germline assignment: CDR1 ENHRY and CDR2 SYGVKD. The CDR3 has 13 residues. Written as DNA, the CDR3 is TGTGCCATCACGGCTTTCCCCACAGATACGCAGTATTTT. It translates to CAITAFPTDTQYF.

The chain is built from TRBV28 and TRBJ1-4; no clear D gene. The germline V and J ends were trimmed by 4 bases and 4 bases, with 19 bases remaining between them. The CDR3 totals 17 residues. Per the germline V gene, CDR1 is MDHEN and CDR2 is SYDVKM. CDR3 nucleotide sequence: TGTGCCAGCAGTTCTTTACGGGAGTCCCAGTTTAATGAAAAACTGTTTTTT. This translates into CASSSLRESQFNEKLFF.

As regards this clone: The identical CDR3 is also encoded by other nucleotide sequences in the sample. CDR3 nucleotides: TGTGCCAGCCGTGGCCCAGAACCCTACGAGCAGTACTTC. It translates to CASRGPEPYEQYF. The genes are TRBV2 and TRBJ2-7; unclear D gene. CDR1 is SNHLY and CDR2 is FYNNEI in the germline V gene. Trimming removed 8 bases at V and 2 bases at J, with 13 bases between. This CDR3 has 13 amino acids.

Turning to this clone: Germline is not matched at one junction end, which may reflect a read error. The chain links TRBV2 to TRBJ1-4; no clear D gene. Per germline, CDR1 SNHLY and CDR2 FYNNEI. This CDR3 has 16 residues. The DNA of the CDR3 is TGTGCCAGCGGTGAGAAGTTCAGGTCAACTAATGAAAAACTGTTTTTT. Translation gives CASGEKFRSTNEKLFF. The variable domain in full, with the rest retrieved from reference TRBV2 and TRBJ1-4, is EPEVTQTPSHQVTQMGQEVILRCVPISNHLYFYWYRQILGQKVEFLVSFYNNEISEKSEIFDDQFSVERPDGSNFTLKIRSTKLEDSAMYFCASGEKFRSTNEKLFFGSGTQLSVL.